A single sample gave rise to the 21 T cell receptor beta chains below, sequenced in a study of cytomegalovirus exposure and HLA in healthy donors. PCR was performed using 60 Vbeta and 13 Jbeta primers. The method was immunoSEQ multiplex PCR; TCRdb's version includes in-frame clones alone and lacks a portion of them. This table holds about 160,000 clones, approximately 80% found once. The sample consisted of PBMCs. The receptors come from a man younger than 35 in good health and CMV-seropositive.

The rearrangement links TRBV4-1 to TRBJ2-1; 7 bases match TRBD2. The CDR3 has 20 residues. Germline values: CDR1 MGHRA, CDR2 YSYEKL. V gave up 5 bases and J gave up 1 base; unmatched junction bases: 20. This CDR3 reads CASSYRLAPGTTVSYNEQFF. CDR3 in DNA: TGCGCCAGCAGCTACCGATTAGCCCCCGGGACTACCGTTTCCTACAATGAGCAGTTCTTC.

V is TRBV7-9 and J is TRBJ2-5; D is perhaps TRBD2 (6 bases). V was clipped by 5 bases and J by 4 bases, with 14 bases between them. Germline V gene lookup returns CDR1 SEHNR and CDR2 FQNEAQ (reference sequence). CDR3 length equals 14 residues. CDR3 DNA sequence: TGTGCCAGCAGCCTGGGACTCCGGGGAGAGACCCAGTACTTC. Translating gives CASSLGLRGETQYF.

This clone appeared a single time. The chain is built from TRBV2 and TRBJ2-3; D is perhaps TRBD2 (6 bases). Per the germline V gene, CDR1 is SNHLY and CDR2 is FYNNEI. The CDR3 spans 15 residues. Trimming cost V 8 bases and J 1 base, with 16 bases left between them. The chain's CDR3 is CASSPGGVGTDTQYF. As DNA, the CDR3 is TGTGCCAGCTCCCCAGGAGGGGTGGGCACAGATACGCAGTATTTT. The full variable domain, in which reference TRBV2 and TRBJ2-3 provide the parts outside the CDR3, is EPEVTQTPSHQVTQMGQEVILRCVPISNHLYFYWYRQILGQKVEFLVSFYNNEISEKSEIFDDQFSVERPDGSNFTLKIRSTKLEDSAMYFCASSPGGVGTDTQYFGPGTRLTVL.

The rearrangement links TRBV2 to TRBJ2-7, with TRBD2 identical over 7 bases. The CDR3 extends over 15 amino acids. V gave up 6 bases and J gave up 0 bases; unmatched junction bases: 8. Germline lookup yields CDR1 SNHLY and CDR2 FYNNEI. The CDR3 region has the DNA TGTGCCAGCAGAGGAGGGACTACCACCTCCTACGAGCAGTACTTC. Translation gives CASRGGTTTSYEQYF.

The chain carries TRBV19 and TRBJ1-1; 9 bases line up with TRBD1. CDR3 size: 13 residues. Looked up from germline, CDR1 is LNHDA and CDR2 is SQIVND (reference sequence). With V trimmed by 6 bases and J by 3 bases, 2 bases remained unmatched. The CDR3 loop is CASRGQGDTEAFF. The CDR3 DNA follows: TGTGCCAGTAGGGGACAGGGAGACACTGAAGCTTTCTTT.

V and J are TRBV9 and TRBJ2-7; D perhaps matches TRBD1 (5 bases). V lost 0 bases and J 7 bases, leaving 14 bases between the germline ends. Germline V gene sequence: CDR1 SGDLS, CDR2 YYNGEE. This CDR3 contains 14 residues. This CDR3 is CASSVDYFKGEQYF. The CDR3 DNA reads TGTGCCAGCAGCGTAGATTACTTCAAGGGGGAGCAGTACTTC.

The gene calls are TRBV7-2 and TRBJ2-7; the D gene is possibly TRBD2 (5 bases). The CDR3 spans 14 residues. V dropped 2 bases and J dropped 0 bases, with 8 bases sitting between them. Per the germline V gene, CDR1 is SGHTA and CDR2 is FQGNSA. The CDR3 loop reads CASSLMRASYEQYF. CDR3 in DNA: TGTGCCAGCAGCTTAATGCGGGCCTCCTACGAGCAGTACTTC.

The gene calls are TRBV7-2 and TRBJ2-7, with 7 bases lining up with TRBD1. Germline values: CDR1 SGHTA, CDR2 FQGNSA. CDR3 length: 14 amino acids. V lost 4 bases and J lost 5; bases outside the gene matches: 8. CDR3 in DNA: TGTGCCAGCAGCTCCCTCGACAGGGCAAACGAGCAGTACTTC. It codes for CASSSLDRANEQYF. Using reference TRBV7-2 and TRBJ2-7 for the parts outside the CDR3, the full variable domain is GAGVSQSPSNKVTEKGKDVELRCDPISGHTALYWYRQSLGQGLEFLIYFQGNSAPDKSGLPSDRFSAERTGGSVSTLTIQRTQQEDSAVYLCASSSLDRANEQYFGPGTRLTVT.

The chain has TRBV29-1 and TRBJ2-5, with 9 bases matching TRBD1. The better agreement between TRBJ2-7 and the DNA end casts doubt on the J call. Germline CDR1 SQVTM, CDR2 ANQGSEA. The CDR3 is made up of 15 amino acids. In nucleotides, the CDR3 is TGCAGCGCCCGCTTGGGACAGGGACGGACCTACGAGCAGTACTTC. Translation: CSARLGQGRTYEQYF.

The chain combines TRBV19 with TRBJ1-5, with TRBD1 as a possible D gene (5 bases). V lost 8 bases and J lost 4, with 12 bases in between. Germline assignment: CDR1 LNHDA and CDR2 SQIVND (reference sequence). The CDR3 has 13 amino acids. CDR3 sequence reads: CASGRVRNQPQHF. CDR3 nucleotide sequence: TGTGCCAGTGGCAGGGTCCGTAATCAGCCCCAGCATTTT.

The chain employs TRBV4-1 and TRBJ2-1; 10 bases fit TRBD2. The V gene end was trimmed by 1 base and the J gene end by 9 bases; junction bases not matched to a gene: 9. This CDR3 has 16 residues. Germline V lookup: CDR1 MGHRA, CDR2 YSYEKL. CDR3 sequence reads: CASSQGHGTSVSEQFF. In DNA form, the CDR3 reads TGCGCCAGCAGCCAAGGACACGGGACTAGCGTTTCTGAGCAGTTCTTC.

This chain joins TRBV4-2 and TRBJ1-4; TRBD1 agrees at 11 bases. V gave up 3 bases and J gave up 2 bases; unmatched junction bases: 2. Looked up from germline, CDR1 is LGHNA and CDR2 is YNFKEQ. This CDR3 contains 16 residues. The CDR3 spells CASSQDRGRTNEKLFF. The CDR3 DNA reads as TGTGCCAGCAGCCAGGACAGGGGGCGGACTAATGAAAAACTGTTTTTT.

This chain connects TRBV18 to TRBJ1-1, with TRBD1 identical over 9 bases. The CDR3 contains 14 residues. CDR1 is KGHSH and CDR2 is LQKENI in the germline V gene. The V gene end was trimmed by 3 bases and the J gene end by 3 bases; junction bases not matched to a gene: 2. CDR3 residues: CASSPTGGHTEAFF. DNA of the CDR3: TGTGCCAGCTCACCGACAGGGGGGCACACTGAAGCTTTCTTT.

The chain employs TRBV5-1 and TRBJ2-3; 14 nucleotides line up with TRBD2. This CDR3 has 20 amino acids. Losses at the gene ends were 5 bases for V and 0 bases for J; bases not matched to a gene: 14. CDR1 and CDR2 (germline): SGHRS, YFSETQ. CDR3 protein: CASRGRTSGGTRTSTDTQYF. The DNA of the CDR3 is TGCGCCAGCAGGGGTAGGACTAGCGGGGGGACTAGAACTAGCACAGATACGCAGTATTTT.

The chain recombines TRBV11-1 with TRBJ1-2; 7 positions agree with TRBD1. From germline, CDR1 is SGHAT and CDR2 FQDESV (reference sequence). The junction had 19 bases not matched to a gene; V was cut back by 6 bases and J by 0 bases. The CDR3 covers 19 residues. The CDR3 sequence is CASRLNAAGTAQPNYGYTF. CDR3 DNA: TGTGCCAGCAGATTAAACGCGGCCGGGACAGCTCAGCCTAACTATGGCTACACCTTC. Supplemented by reference TRBV11-1 and TRBJ1-2, the full variable domain reads EAEVAQSPRYKITEKSQAVAFWCDPISGHATLYWYRQILGQGPELLVQFQDESVVDDSQLPKDRFSAERLKGVDSTLKIQPAELGDSAMYLCASRLNAAGTAQPNYGYTFGSGTRLTVV.

The chain recombines TRBV2 with TRBJ1-2; D is unclear. Germline V gene data show CDR1 as SNHLY and CDR2 as FYNNEI. Between the trimmed V and J ends, which lost 7 bases and 4 bases, there was a span of 13 bases. This CDR3 comprises 13 residues. CDR3 coding DNA: TGTGCCAGCATCGGAGTCATGGCCTATGGCTACACCTTC. Residues: CASIGVMAYGYTF.

V usage is TRBV30 and J usage is TRBJ2-2, with a tentative D call TRBD2 (5 bases). The germline V gene encodes CDR1 GTSNPN and CDR2 SVGIG (reference sequence). This CDR3 has 14 residues. Trimming pared 3 bases from V and 5 bases from J, leaving 13 bases between. The CDR3 reads CAWRRGSGTGELFF. CDR3 coding DNA: TGTGCCTGGAGACGAGGGAGCGGAACCGGGGAGCTGTTTTTT. Complete variable domain (other parts from reference TRBV30 and TRBJ2-2): SQTIHQWPATLVQPVGSPLSLECTVEGTSNPNLYWYRQAAGRGLQLLFYSVGIGQISSEVPQNLSASRPQDRQFILSSKKLLLSDSGFYLCAWRRGSGTGELFFGEGSRLTVL.

The chain joins TRBV4-3 to TRBJ2-3; no clear D. CDR1 LGHNA and CDR2 YSLEER come from the germline V gene. V was cut by 3 bases and J by 6 bases, with 10 bases left in between. The CDR3 runs 13 residues. The DNA of the CDR3 is TGCGCCAGCAGCCACGTAAGAGGCGATACGCAGTATTTT. Amino acids: CASSHVRGDTQYF.

The gene calls are TRBV7-9 and TRBJ2-1, with D tentatively TRBD1 (6 bases). Trimming took off 9 bases at V and 10 bases at J, with 22 bases between the two ends. The CDR3 sequence is 14 residues long. Germline V CDR1 and CDR2: SEHNR, FQNEAQ (reference sequence). The CDR3 protein is CARVSLRGEQEQFF. DNA for the CDR3: TGTGCCAGGGTTTCCCTCAGGGGTGAACAAGAGCAGTTCTTC. The full variable domain, rest sourced from reference TRBV7-9 and TRBJ2-1, is DTGVSQNPRHKITKRGQNVTFRCDPISEHNRLYWYRQTLGQGPEFLTYFQNEAQLEKSRLLSDRFSAERPKGSFSTLEIQRTEQGDSAMYLCARVSLRGEQEQFFGPGTRLTVL.

V gene TRBV9 combines with J gene TRBJ1-4; no clear D. The V gene's germline CDR1 is SGDLS and CDR2 YYNGEE. V was trimmed by 0 bases and J by 7 bases, leaving 13 bases between them. There are 15 residues in the CDR3. CDR3: CASSVVGSGSEKLFF. CDR3 DNA sequence: TGTGCCAGCAGCGTAGTGGGTTCCGGGAGTGAAAAACTGTTTTTT.

This clone is a singleton in its sample. The rearrangement uses TRBV5-4 and TRBJ1-2; 7 bases are shared with TRBD1. This CDR3 spans 15 amino acids. Germline CDR1 reads SGHNT; CDR2 reads YYREEE (reference sequence). V was pared by 2 bases and J by 8 bases, with 12 bases of the junction left unmatched. As DNA, the CDR3 is TGTGCCAGCAGCTTAGTGGGAAACAGGGGAGAGGGCTACACCTTC. Translated: CASSLVGNRGEGYTF.